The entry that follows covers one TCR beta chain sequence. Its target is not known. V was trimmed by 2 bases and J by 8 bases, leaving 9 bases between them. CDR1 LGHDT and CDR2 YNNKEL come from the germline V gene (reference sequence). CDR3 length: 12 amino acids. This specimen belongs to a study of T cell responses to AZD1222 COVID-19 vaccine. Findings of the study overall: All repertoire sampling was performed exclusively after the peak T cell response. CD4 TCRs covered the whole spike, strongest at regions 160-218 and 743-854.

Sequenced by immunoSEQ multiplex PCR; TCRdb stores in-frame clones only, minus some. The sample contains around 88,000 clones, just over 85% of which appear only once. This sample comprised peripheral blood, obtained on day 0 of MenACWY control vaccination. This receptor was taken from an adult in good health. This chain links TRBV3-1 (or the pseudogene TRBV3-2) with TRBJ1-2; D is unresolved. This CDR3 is CASSQSLGGYTF. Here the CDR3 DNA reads TGTGCCAGCAGCCAATCACTAGGGGGCTACACCTTC.